This T cell receptor beta chain is from a study of blood T cells in healthy people across ages. Findings and limits, study-wide: Naive and antigen-experienced cells were not separated, limiting conclusive comparison.

Extracted total RNA amounted to at least 5.5 micrograms for each sample. With a J-beta primer mix and a sample-barcoded 5' primer, a second PCR ran about 6 to 11 cycles. A 12-random-nucleotide template-switch adaptor tagged each cDNA molecule. TCRdb called the 5' RACE reads again in MiXCR, with one record for every CDR3 protein. The data show over a million distinct CDR3 sequences, under 55% seen once. V was shortened by 6 bases and J by 7 bases, with 16 bases between the two germline ends. This CDR3 spans 13 amino acids. Per the germline V gene, CDR1 is SQVTM and CDR2 is ANQGSEA. This clonotype was detected only a few times. Its antigen is undetermined.

The source is a woman between 18 and 29 years old in good health. V and J are TRBV29-1 and TRBJ2-1; the D gene could be TRBD1 or TRBD2 (5 bases each). Sequenced material: blood. For the CDR3, the DNA is TGCAGCGTCCCCTTCGGGGCCCAAAATGAGCAGTTCTTC. Amino acid sequence: CSVPFGAQNEQFF.